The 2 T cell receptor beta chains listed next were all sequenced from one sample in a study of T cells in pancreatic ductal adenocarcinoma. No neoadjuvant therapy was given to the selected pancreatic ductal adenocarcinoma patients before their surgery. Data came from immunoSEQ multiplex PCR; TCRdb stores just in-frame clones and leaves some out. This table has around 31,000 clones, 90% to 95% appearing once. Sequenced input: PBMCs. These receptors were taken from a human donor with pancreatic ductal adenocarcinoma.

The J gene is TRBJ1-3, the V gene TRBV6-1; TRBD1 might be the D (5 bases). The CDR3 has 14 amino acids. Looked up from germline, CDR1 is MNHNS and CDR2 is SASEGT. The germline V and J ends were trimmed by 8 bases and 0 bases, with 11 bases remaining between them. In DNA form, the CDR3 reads TGTGCCAGCCTTACAGGACGCTCTGGAAACACCATATATTTT. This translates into CASLTGRSGNTIYF.

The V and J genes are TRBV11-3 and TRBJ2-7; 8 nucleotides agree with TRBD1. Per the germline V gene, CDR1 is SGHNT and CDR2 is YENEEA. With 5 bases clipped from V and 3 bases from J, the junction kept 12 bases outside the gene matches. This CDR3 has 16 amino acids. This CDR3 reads CASSVYSGTGFYEQYF. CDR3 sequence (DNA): TGTGCCAGCAGCGTCTATTCCGGGACAGGATTCTACGAGCAGTACTTC.